These 26 T cell receptor beta chains were all obtained from the same sample, sequenced in a study of T cells after yellow fever vaccination. TCRdb reprocessed the 5' RACE reads via MiXCR and lists one record per CDR3 protein. This table holds tens of thousands of distinct CDR3 sequences, 7.4% found once. The sample here was CD8+ T cells sorted from PBMCs, taken 15 days after the yellow fever booster vaccination. All receptors derive from a man aged 30 to 39 who received the YFV17D yellow fever vaccine.

This clonotype came up many times. The rearrangement links TRBV14 to TRBJ2-7; 11 nucleotides match TRBD1. CDR3 length equals 15 residues. Germline CDR1 and CDR2: SGHDN and FVKESK. The V and J ends lost 5 bases and 4 bases, in that order; junction bases with no gene match: 7. The CDR3 reads CASSYGQGAGYEQYF. The CDR3 DNA follows: TGTGCCAGCAGCTACGGACAGGGGGCAGGGTACGAGCAGTACTTC.

This clonotype was detected many times. This chain connects TRBV27 to TRBJ1-6; D call uncertain. The V gene's germline CDR1 is MNHEY and CDR2 SMNVEV (reference sequence). This CDR3 contains 14 residues. Trimming took off 4 bases at V and 6 bases at J, with 10 bases between the two ends. CDR3 amino acids: CASSSLLGNSPLHF. The CDR3 nucleotides are TGTGCCAGCAGTTCCTTACTTGGTAATTCACCCCTCCACTTT.

There are a few counts of this clonotype. The V gene is TRBV5-1, the J gene TRBJ1-4, with a weak D call TRBD1 (5 bases). Trimming took 4 bases from V and 0 from J, leaving 13 bases between them. CDR3 length: 16 amino acids. CDR1 is SGHRS, CDR2 YFSETQ, per germline. CDR3 loop: CASSRWEGATNEKLFF. The CDR3 DNA is TGCGCCAGCAGCAGGTGGGAAGGGGCAACTAATGAAAAACTGTTTTTT.

This clonotype was found many times. The CDR3: CASRWGATAFF. Written as DNA, the CDR3 is TGTGCCAGCCGTTGGGGGGCGACGGCTTTCTTT. V usage is TRBV4-2 and J usage is TRBJ1-1; D is perhaps TRBD1 (6 bases). CDR1 and CDR2 (germline): LGHNA, YNFKEQ. Trimming shortened V by 8 bases and J by 11 bases, and 15 bases separated the two germline ends. This CDR3 is 11 amino acids long.

This clonotype was counted ten times or more. The V and J genes are TRBV19 and TRBJ2-1; a possible D gene is TRBD2 (5 bases). The length of the CDR3 is 17 residues. V shed 1 base and J shed 0 bases, with 13 bases lying between them. Germline loops: CDR1 LNHDA, CDR2 SQIVND (reference sequence). In DNA form, the CDR3 reads TGTGCCAGTAGTATAGTTTTGGACTGGGCCTCCTACAATGAGCAGTTCTTC. This gives the protein CASSIVLDWASYNEQFF.

At least ten counts were recorded for this clonotype. V is TRBV21-1 and J is TRBJ2-3; the table assigns TRBD2, which was not confirmed against the DNA. TRBV21-1 has pseudogene status. CDR3 size: 15 residues. CDR3 residues: CASSKGEKSTDTQYF. Here the CDR3 DNA reads TGTGCCAGCAGCAAAGGGGAGAAGTCCACAGATACGCAGTATTTT.

This sequence joins TRBV5-4 and TRBJ2-7, with 8 positions matching TRBD1. Losses at the gene ends were 0 bases for V and 6 bases for J; bases not matched to a gene: 5. From germline, CDR1 is SGHNT and CDR2 YYREEE (reference sequence). This CDR3 is built from 14 residues. CDR3 coding DNA: TGTGCCAGCAGCTTGGTAGGACAGGGAACCGAGCAGTACTTC. This translates into CASSLVGQGTEQYF.

This clonotype showed up many times. The rearrangement joins TRBV25-1 to TRBJ2-3; no definite D call. Germline assignment: CDR1 MGHDK and CDR2 SYGVNS. This CDR3 is 12 amino acids long. Trimming took off 7 bases at V and 6 bases at J, with 11 bases between the two ends. CDR3 region: CASMSARDTQYF. As DNA, the CDR3 is TGTGCCAGCATGTCAGCCCGGGATACGCAGTATTTT.

Points on this clonotype: A read error may be the cause here, since a much bigger clone is one base away. Written as DNA, the CDR3 is TGTGCCAGCAGCCAGACCGGGACAGAAGAGAGCCAGTACTTC. The encoded protein is CASSQTGTEESQYF. This sequence joins TRBV14 and TRBJ2-5, with 7 bases fitting TRBD1. This CDR3 has 14 residues. Germline-derived CDR1 and CDR2 are SGHDN and FVKESK.

This clonotype was counted many times. The chain carries TRBV5-5 and TRBJ2-1; D is possibly TRBD1 (5 bases). This CDR3 contains 13 residues. The V and J ends lost 4 bases and 10 bases respectively, with 15 bases between them. CDR1 SGHKS and CDR2 YYEKEE come from the germline V gene (reference sequence). The CDR3 sequence is CASSDMTVFEQFF. DNA for the CDR3: TGTGCCAGCAGCGATATGACAGTGTTCGAGCAGTTCTTC.

This clonotype was detected ten times or more. The chain employs TRBV10-1 and TRBJ1-1, with unresolved D. The CDR3 is made up of 13 amino acids. Looked up from germline, CDR1 is WNHNN and CDR2 is SYGVQD (reference sequence). V was cut by 3 bases and J by 1 base, with 6 bases left in between. This CDR3 reads CASSEGSNTEAFF. DNA of the CDR3: TGCGCCAGCAGTGAAGGGTCGAACACTGAAGCTTTCTTT.

This clonotype has ten or more counts. The chain carries TRBV3-1 and TRBJ2-1; 9 bases map to TRBD2. Germline CDR1 LGHDT, CDR2 YNNKEL (reference sequence). After removal of 0 bases from V and 6 bases from J, the junction contained 9 bases not matched to a gene. This CDR3 region has 17 residues. The CDR3 here is CASSQDGREGLVNEQFF. CDR3 coding DNA: TGTGCCAGCAGCCAAGATGGGCGGGAGGGCCTGGTCAATGAGCAGTTCTTC.

There are many counts of this clonotype. The CDR3 loop is CASTSGGSYNEQFF. As DNA, the CDR3 is TGTGCCAGCACCAGCGGGGGTTCCTACAATGAGCAGTTCTTC. This chain links TRBV6-1 with TRBJ2-1, with 8 nucleotides matching TRBD2. Germline loops: CDR1 MNHNS, CDR2 SASEGT. CDR3 length: 14 residues. V shed 7 bases, J shed 1 base, and the junction held 3 bases outside the gene matches.

This clonotype was recorded at least ten times. This sequence joins TRBV12-3 or TRBV12-4 and TRBJ1-3; D not resolved. The CDR3 is made up of 13 amino acids. The V end was cut by 7 bases, the J end by 2 bases, with 9 bases between. CDR3 protein: CASTFNPGNTIYF. CDR3 bases: TGTGCCAGCACATTCAACCCTGGAAACACCATATATTTT.

This clonotype was detected many times. This chain connects TRBV7-9 to TRBJ2-7; the D is unclear. CDR3 length: 13 residues. V was pared by 1 base and J by 4 bases, with 8 bases between. Germline loops: CDR1 SEHNR, CDR2 FQNEAQ (reference sequence). CDR3 in amino acids: CASSLVSDYEQYF. CDR3 in DNA: TGTGCCAGCAGCTTAGTTTCCGATTACGAGCAGTACTTC.

This clonotype was picked up many times. The V and J genes are TRBV19 and TRBJ2-7, with 11 bases that match TRBD1. The CDR3 loop spans 15 amino acids. After removal of 4 bases from V and 0 bases from J, the junction contained 2 bases not matched to a gene. In germline, CDR1 is LNHDA, CDR2 SQIVND (reference sequence). The CDR3 nucleotides are TGTGCCAGTAGTAGCGGACAGGGGGCCTCCTACGAGCAGTACTTC. Translated: CASSSGQGASYEQYF.

The genes are TRBV28 and TRBJ2-3; D unclear. The CDR3 loop spans 14 amino acids. Germline CDR1 is MDHEN and CDR2 is SYDVKM. The germline V and J ends were trimmed by 2 bases and 2 bases, with 8 bases remaining between them. The CDR3 sequence: CASSLAYPTDTQYF. The CDR3 region has the DNA TGTGCCAGCAGTTTAGCGTACCCCACAGATACGCAGTATTTT. The full variable domain, completed using reference TRBV28 and TRBJ2-3, is DVKVTQSSRYLVKRTGEKVFLECVQDMDHENMFWYRQDPGLGLRLIYFSYDVKMKEKGDIPEGYSVSREKKERFSLILESASTNQTSMYLCASSLAYPTDTQYFGPGTRLTVL.

This clonotype was counted at least ten times. V and J are TRBV7-2 and TRBJ2-5; 11 bases fit TRBD2. The CDR3 extends over 15 amino acids. The germline V gene has CDR1 SGHTA and CDR2 FQGNSA. Trimming removed 5 bases from V and 5 bases from J; junction bases left unmatched: 7. DNA of the CDR3: TGTGCCAGCAGCCAACTAGCGGGAGTGTTTGAGACCCAGTACTTC. Protein sequence: CASSQLAGVFETQYF.

This clonotype was observed many times. The chain uses TRBV7-8 and TRBJ2-7; D might be TRBD2 (5 bases). Germline values: CDR1 SGHVS, CDR2 FQNEAQ. This CDR3 contains 14 residues. V lost 4 bases, J lost 2 bases, and 12 bases lay in between. CDR3 bases: TGTGCCAGCAGCTCCCATGGGAGCGCCTACGAGCAGTACTTC. Amino acid sequence: CASSSHGSAYEQYF.

This clonotype was recorded many times. Here the CDR3 DNA reads TGTGCCAGCGGTCGTTGGACTAGCGGGATTAATGAGCAGTTCTTC. Translation: CASGRWTSGINEQFF. The chain uses TRBV28 and TRBJ2-1, with 12 bases fitting TRBD2. V gave up 8 bases and J gave up 7 bases; unmatched junction bases: 9. Per germline, CDR1 MDHEN and CDR2 SYDVKM. The CDR3 spans 15 residues.

This clonotype was detected ten times or more. The chain links TRBV29-1 to TRBJ2-7; 9 bases align to TRBD2. The CDR3 consists of 13 residues. From germline, CDR1 is SQVTM and CDR2 ANQGSEA. With V trimmed by 6 bases and J by 6 bases, 9 bases remained unmatched. The CDR3 DNA is TGCAGCGTGACCTCTAGCGGGGAACCCGAGCAGTACTTC. Translation gives CSVTSSGEPEQYF.

This clonotype appeared many times. This chain connects TRBV18 to TRBJ2-1, with unresolved D. V lost 8 bases, J lost 8 bases, and 16 bases lay in between. The CDR3 spans 13 residues. CDR1 and CDR2 (germline): KGHSH, LQKENI. The CDR3 nucleotides are TGTGCCAGCGTTGGTGTCCGAGCCTATGAGCAGTTCTTC. This encodes CASVGVRAYEQFF.

CDR3 coding DNA: TGTGCCAGCACCCAGGTGGGACAGGGCTACGAGCAGTACTTC. It encodes CASTQVGQGYEQYF. The V call is TRBV6-1, the J call TRBJ2-7, with TRBD1 matching over 9 bases. This CDR3 is 14 amino acids long. Trimming at V came to 7 bases and at J to 3 bases, leaving 7 bases not matched to a gene. CDR1 and CDR2 from the germline V gene are MNHNS and SASEGT.

The sample holds many counts of this clonotype. The chain has TRBV30 and TRBJ2-3; TRBD2 is a possible D gene (5 bases). CDR1 GTSNPN and CDR2 SVGIG come from the germline V gene (reference sequence). This CDR3 region has 12 residues. V lost 2 bases and J 14 bases, leaving 17 bases between the germline ends. Here the CDR3 reads CAWSPGGWEPYF. CDR3 DNA sequence: TGTGCCTGGAGTCCGGGTGGGTGGGAGCCGTATTTT.

This clonotype occurred many times. This chain links TRBV7-2 with TRBJ2-7; no firm D call. V lost 0 bases to trimming and J lost 2 bases, with 8 bases between them. Germline V gene data show CDR1 as SGHTA and CDR2 as FQGNSA. CDR3 length equals 14 residues. As DNA, the CDR3 is TGTGCCAGCAGCTTAGCGGCAGGAACCTACGAGCAGTACTTC. This translates into CASSLAAGTYEQYF.

The chain has TRBV27 and TRBJ2-1; D remains unclear. Germline values: CDR1 MNHEY, CDR2 SMNVEV (reference sequence). V shed 6 bases and J shed 5 bases, with 8 bases lying between them. This CDR3 contains 12 residues. CDR3 sequence: CASRGVDNEQFF. For the CDR3, the DNA is TGTGCCAGCAGGGGTGTGGACAATGAGCAGTTCTTC.